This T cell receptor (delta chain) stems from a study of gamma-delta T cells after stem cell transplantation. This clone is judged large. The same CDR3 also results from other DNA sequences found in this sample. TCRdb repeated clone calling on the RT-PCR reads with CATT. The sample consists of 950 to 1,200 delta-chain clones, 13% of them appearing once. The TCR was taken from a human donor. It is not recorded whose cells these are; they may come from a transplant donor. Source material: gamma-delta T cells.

The CDR3 spells CACDHMMGDRRYTDKLIF. For the CDR3, the DNA is TGTGCCTGTGACCATATGATGGGGGATCGTCGGTACACCGATAAACTCATCTTT. This rearrangement joins TRDV2 to TRDJ1; the match to TRDD3 covers 8 bases. Unmatched junction bases numbered 14, after V lost 3 bases and J lost 0 bases. This CDR3 has 18 residues. CDR1 is GEAIGNYY and CDR2 is EKD in the germline V gene.